This is a list of T cell receptor beta chains from one sample in a study of blood T cell repertoires in COVID-19. Profiled with immunoSEQ multiplex PCR; TCRdb holds only in-frame clones, not every one. The data contain about 200,000 clones, less than 85% of them seen just once; the ten biggest clones take up less than 15%. Specimen: peripheral blood. These TCRs come from a man between 45 and 60 years old who had recovered from COVID-19. The CDR3 runs from the conserved cysteine through the conserved F or W. D genes are given only for firm matches. A clone size is listed for some rows: how often the clone was seen (once, few, many), or a class if it is expanded.

>TRBJ1-3|.|.|TRBV19
TGTGCCAGTAGACACTTGGGCGACAGGCTCCTAACTGGAAACACCATATATTTT
CASRHLGDRLLTGNTIYF
>TRBJ2-2|.|.|TRBV28
TGTGCCAGCAGACAAACAGGGCGCGGGGAGCTGTTTTTT
CASRQTGRGELFF
>TRBJ1-2|TRBD1|.|TRBV7-9
TGTGCCAGCAGCCACGACAGGGGAGTGGACATCTATGGCTACACCTTC
CASSHDRGVDIYGYTF
>TRBJ1-1|TRBD1|few|TRBV18
TGTGCCAGCTCACCATGGGCAGGGGGTGACACTGAAGCTTTCTTT
CASSPWAGGDTEAFF
>TRBJ2-5|.|few|TRBV3-1/TRBV3-2
TGTGCCAGCAGCTTTCCGGGCACAGGGGAGACCCAGTACTTC
CASSFPGTGETQYF
>TRBJ2-7|.|.|TRBV12-5
TGTGCTAGTGGTTTGGTGATAGGGGGCGAGCAGTACTTC
CASGLVIGGEQYF
>TRBJ2-3|.|.|TRBV9
TGTGCCAGCAGCGTAGTTTCCCCAGGGGGGAACACAGATACGCAGTATTTT
CASSVVSPGGNTDTQYF
>TRBJ2-7|TRBD1|once|TRBV10-1
TGCGCCAGCGGGGGGAGAAGGACAGGGGGTGAAGAAAGCTACGAGCAGTACTTC
CASGGRRTGGEESYEQYF
>TRBJ2-2|TRBD1|.|TRBV27
TGTGCCAACAGTTTACGCGGGACAGGGGGTTGGTCCGGGGAGCTGTTTTTT
CANSLRGTGGWSGELFF
>TRBJ1-2|.|.|TRBV30
TGTGCCTGGAGTACAGGGAACTATGGCTACACCTTC
CAWSTGNYGYTF
>TRBJ2-3|.|.|TRBV7-2
TGTGCCAGCAGCATTGGAGGCCGAGATACGCAGTATTTT
CASSIGGRDTQYF
>TRBJ2-1|TRBD2|.|TRBV4-3
TGCGCCAGCAGCCACGGTACATCGGCGGGAGGCTACAATGAGCAGTTCTTC
CASSHGTSAGGYNEQFF
>TRBJ1-3|.|.|TRBV3-1/TRBV3-2
TGTGCCAGCAGCCAAGAAAGGGGATTCCTCTCTGGAAACACCATATATTTT
CASSQERGFLSGNTIYF
>TRBJ1-3|.|.|TRBV6-5
TGTGCCAGCAGTTACGACCGGAGCTCTGGAAACACCATATATTTT
CASSYDRSSGNTIYF
>TRBJ2-3|TRBD2|few|TRBV7-2
TGTGCCAGCAGCTTAGAGGGTGGGGTAGCGGGAGTTCGTGATACGCAGTATTTT
CASSLEGGVAGVRDTQYF
>TRBJ1-5|.|.|TRBV30
TGTGCCTGGAGTTACAGGGAGGGCGGCAATCAGCCCCAGCATTTT
CAWSYREGGNQPQHF
>TRBJ2-7|TRBD2|.|TRBV30
TGTGCCTGGAAGGGGACTAGCGGATCCTACGAGCAGTACTTC
CAWKGTSGSYEQYF
>TRBJ1-2|.|.|TRBV30
TGTGCCTGGAGGTCAGTTCTGGGCGGCTACACCTTC
CAWRSVLGGYTF
>TRBJ2-5|TRBD2|.|TRBV5-4
TGTGCCAGCAGCCCCCGCGGGGGTCAACGCCAAGAGACCCAGTACTTC
CASSPRGGQRQETQYF
>TRBJ1-1|.|.|TRBV7-3
TGTGCCAGCAGCTTCAGGGTGTTGAACACTGAAGCTTTCTTT
CASSFRVLNTEAFF
>TRBJ2-5|.|.|TRBV25-1
TGTGCCAGCAGTGAATTGGCGGGGACGGACGGAGAGACCCAGTACTTC
CASSELAGTDGETQYF
>TRBJ2-3|.|few|TRBV15
TGTGCCACCAGCAGAGGGGGCCGGGGGACAGATACGCAGTATTTT
CATSRGGRGTDTQYF
>TRBJ1-5|TRBD1|.|TRBV5-4
TGTGCCAGCAGCTTCGGGACAGGGGATGAACAGCCCCAGCATTTT
CASSFGTGDEQPQHF
>TRBJ2-1|TRBD2|.|TRBV5-6
TGTGCCAGCAGCTTGTACCGGACTAGCGGATACAATGAGCAGTTCTTC
CASSLYRTSGYNEQFF
>TRBJ2-1|TRBD2|.|TRBV6-5
TGTGCCAGCAGTTGGGGACTAGGCACGGATGAGCAGTTCTTC
CASSWGLGTDEQFF